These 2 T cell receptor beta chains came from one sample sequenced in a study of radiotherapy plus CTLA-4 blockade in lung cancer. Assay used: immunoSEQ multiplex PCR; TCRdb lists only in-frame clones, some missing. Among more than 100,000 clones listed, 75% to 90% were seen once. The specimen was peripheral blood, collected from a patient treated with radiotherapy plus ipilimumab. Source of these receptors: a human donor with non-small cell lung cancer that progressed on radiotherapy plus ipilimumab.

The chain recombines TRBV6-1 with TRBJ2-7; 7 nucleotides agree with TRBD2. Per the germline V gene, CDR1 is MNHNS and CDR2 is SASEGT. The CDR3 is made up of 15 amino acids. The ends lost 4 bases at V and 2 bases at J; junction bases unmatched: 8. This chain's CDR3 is CASSGERDLPYEQYF. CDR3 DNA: TGTGCCAGCAGTGGAGAGCGGGATCTCCCCTACGAGCAGTACTTC.

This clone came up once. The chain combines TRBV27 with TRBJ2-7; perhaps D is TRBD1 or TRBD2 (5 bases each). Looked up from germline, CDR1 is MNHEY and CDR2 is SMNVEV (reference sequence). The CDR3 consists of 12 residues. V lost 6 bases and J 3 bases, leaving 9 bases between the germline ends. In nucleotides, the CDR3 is TGTGCCAGCAGGGGACCCGTCTACGAGCAGTACTTC. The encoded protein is CASRGPVYEQYF.